What follows are 20 T cell receptor beta chains derived from one specimen sequenced in a study of T cells in Graves' hyperthyroidism and ophthalmopathy. RNA transcripts were the template for amplifying TCR beta CDR3 regions. A set of HTBI primers served as the primers for a first-round RT-PCR of the TCR CDR3. TCRdb re-called the multiplex PCR reads with MiXCR, one entry per CDR3 protein. The data hold about 300,000 distinct CDR3 sequences, with around a fifth observed a single time. The sequenced sample consisted of blood. These receptor sequences come from a man aged 45-65 years with Graves' ophthalmopathy.

The chain carries TRBV10-1 and TRBJ1-6; TRBD1 matches 7 bases. The V segment lost 6 bases and the J segment 7 bases; nucleotides outside the gene matches: 3. The CDR3 contains 13 residues. Germline V gives CDR1 WNHNN, CDR2 SYGVQD (reference sequence). This CDR3 is CASREQGNSPLHF. The CDR3 nucleotides read TGCGCCAGCAGAGAACAGGGGAATTCACCCCTCCACTTT.

The chain is built from TRBV10-3 and TRBJ1-5, with TRBD1 as a possible D gene (6 bases). This CDR3 has 13 residues. The V end lost 3 bases, the J end lost 7 bases, and 10 bases lay between the germline ends. Per the germline V gene, CDR1 is ENHRY and CDR2 is SYGVKD. The chain's CDR3 is CAISERGVQPQHF. CDR3 DNA: TGTGCCATCAGTGAAAGGGGGGTGCAGCCCCAGCATTTT.

V gene TRBV6-2 or TRBV6-3 combines with J gene TRBJ1-5; D might be TRBD1 (5 bases). The CDR3 totals 17 residues. Trimming left V 0 bases short and J 2 bases short, with 14 bases between. Germline V gives CDR1 MNHEY, CDR2 SVGEGT. Written as DNA, the CDR3 is TGTGCCAGCAGTTACTCAAGTGGGGGGGTGGGCAATCAGCCCCAGCATTTT. Translated, it gives CASSYSSGGVGNQPQHF.

The chain is built from TRBV4-1 and TRBJ1-5, with a tentative D call TRBD1 (6 bases). Germline V CDR1 and CDR2: MGHRA, YSYEKL. The CDR3 is 16 amino acids. The V and J ends lost 0 bases and 3 bases respectively, with 12 bases between them. In nucleotides, the CDR3 is TGCGCCAGCAGCCAAGAGAACGACAGGCTCAATCAGCCCCAGCATTTT. Amino acids: CASSQENDRLNQPQHF.

The chain couples TRBV28 to TRBJ1-6; D gene uncertain. The CDR3 is 17 residues long. The V and J ends lost 6 bases and 8 bases respectively, with 23 bases between them. The germline V gene has CDR1 MDHEN and CDR2 SYDVKM. The CDR3 DNA reads TGTGCCAGCAGGACCGTGCTGGGGAGCACGGAATATTCACCCCTCCACTTT. Amino acid sequence: CASRTVLGSTEYSPLHF.

This clonotype was recorded a few times. The chain has TRBV24-1 and TRBJ2-4, with D possibly matching TRBD1 (6 bases). Germline values: CDR1 KGHDR, CDR2 SFDVKD. This CDR3 region has 14 residues. Trimming left V 4 bases short and J 4 bases short, with 10 bases between. Here the CDR3 DNA reads TGTGCCACCAGTGACGTGGGGGCGAAAAACATTCAGTACTTC. Translation gives CATSDVGAKNIQYF.

About this clonotype: This clone may be a read error of a much larger clone one base away. CDR3 nucleotides: TGTGCCAGCAGGAAGGGACCAGCGGGAGAGTCAGATACGCAGTATTTT. Translating it yields CASRKGPAGESDTQYF. The chain links TRBV2 to TRBJ2-3; TRBD2 matches at 8 bases. The CDR3 contains 16 residues. V shed 6 bases and J 4 bases; nucleotides not matched to a gene: 12. Germline V gene lookup returns CDR1 SNHLY and CDR2 FYNNEI.

This clonotype has a count of ten or more. The rearrangement joins TRBV7-2 to TRBJ2-1, with 12 bases fitting TRBD2. CDR3 length: 18 amino acids. Per the germline V gene, CDR1 is SGHTA and CDR2 is FQGNSA. Trimming took 5 bases from V and 6 from J; bases not matched to a gene: 14. The CDR3, as DNA: TGTGCCAGCAGCCTCCGTGAAACTAGCGGGAGGTGGGCCAATGAGCAGTTCTTC. It specifies CASSLRETSGRWANEQFF.

The J gene is TRBJ2-7, the V gene TRBV5-5; D unresolved. Germline assignment: CDR1 SGHKS and CDR2 YYEKEE (reference sequence). The CDR3 loop spans 17 amino acids. Trimming took 0 bases from V and 1 from J, leaving 17 bases between them. The DNA of the CDR3 is TGTGCCAGCAGCTTGGGGCTCGGGTCGTCGAATTCCTACGAGCAGTACTTC. It encodes CASSLGLGSSNSYEQYF.

This clonotype was seen a handful of times. The V gene is TRBV5-8, the J gene TRBJ2-5; D gene unclear. Germline V lookup: CDR1 SGHTS, CDR2 YDEGEE. V lost 3 bases and J lost 5, with 2 bases in between. The CDR3 is 10 residues long. The CDR3 nucleotides read TGTGCCAGCAGCTATGAGACCCAGTACTTC. Translating it yields CASSYETQYF.

The chain is built from TRBV12-3 or TRBV12-4 and TRBJ1-3; 11 bases line up with TRBD1. The CDR3 has 14 amino acids. Germline trimming cut 1 base from V and 11 bases from J; bases unmatched to any gene: 4. The CDR3 DNA is TGTGCCAGCAGTTTAGGGACAGGGGGCAAGGCCATATATTTT. Protein: CASSLGTGGKAIYF.

This clonotype was counted ten times or more. This sequence joins TRBV5-1 and TRBJ2-3, with 8 bases identical to TRBD2. This CDR3 contains 15 residues. The trim removed 2 bases at V and 5 bases at J, leaving 7 bases unmatched. Per the germline V gene, CDR1 is SGHRS and CDR2 is YFSETQ. CDR3 residues: CASSLSLAGGDTQYF. The CDR3 region has the DNA TGCGCCAGCAGCTTAAGTCTAGCGGGTGGAGATACGCAGTATTTT.

The V call is TRBV30, the J call TRBJ2-1, with TRBD1 as a possible D gene (5 bases). With the DNA end fitting TRBJ2-7 better, the J assignment may be wrong. CDR1 and CDR2 from the germline V gene are GTSNPN and SVGIG (reference sequence). CDR3 length equals 13 residues. CDR3 sequence reads: CAWSQGLGNEQYF. For the CDR3, the DNA is TGTGCCTGGAGTCAGGGTTTGGGGAATGAGCAGTACTTC.

The table lists this clonotype with many counts. The rearrangement links TRBV28 to TRBJ1-5; the D gene is possibly TRBD1 (5 bases). The V end lost 6 bases, the J end lost 6 bases, and 9 bases lay between the germline ends. From germline, CDR1 is MDHEN and CDR2 SYDVKM. CDR3 length: 12 residues. For the CDR3, the DNA is TGTGCCAGCAGGGCAGGGACTCAGCCCCAGCATTTT. As protein: CASRAGTQPQHF.

This clonotype was seen at least ten times. The chain recombines TRBV6-1 with TRBJ2-3; tentative D call: TRBD1 (6 bases). Germline loops: CDR1 MNHNS, CDR2 SASEGT. The CDR3 is 16 residues long. V shed 6 bases and J shed 0 bases, with 16 bases lying between them. The CDR3 is CASSISGDPSTDTQYF. The CDR3 DNA follows: TGTGCCAGCAGCATATCAGGGGATCCTAGCACAGATACGCAGTATTTT.

The chain joins TRBV10-3 to TRBJ2-2; no definite D call. The ends were cut back, 4 bases at V and 6 bases at J, with 18 bases in the middle. The CDR3 covers 16 residues. The V gene's germline CDR1 is ENHRY and CDR2 SYGVKD. The CDR3 region has the DNA TGTGCCATCAGTGGAGTCGCAGTCGGGTTGTCCGGGGAGCTGTTTTTT. Its protein is CAISGVAVGLSGELFF.

The sample holds a few counts of this clonotype. The chain employs TRBV30 and TRBJ1-2; 8 bases are a match to TRBD1. J was trimmed by 0 bases and V by 1 base; bases with no gene match: 4. Germline CDR1 GTSNPN, CDR2 SVGIG (reference sequence). There are 15 residues in the CDR3. The CDR3 nucleotides read TGTGCCTGGAGTGGCCAGACAGGGGCTAACTATGGCTACACCTTC. It yields the protein CAWSGQTGANYGYTF.

This clonotype came up many times. The chain links TRBV7-9 to TRBJ2-5; perhaps D is TRBD1 or TRBD2 (5 bases each). V dropped 8 bases and J dropped 5 bases, with 9 bases sitting between them. Germline V gives CDR1 SEHNR, CDR2 FQNEAQ (reference sequence). CDR3 size: 11 residues. In DNA, the CDR3 is TGTGCCAGCCAAGGGGACGAGACCCAGTACTTC. It yields the protein CASQGDETQYF.

The chain has TRBV27 and TRBJ2-6; D is perhaps TRBD2 (6 bases). The CDR3 contains 19 residues. V was trimmed by 5 bases and J by 0 bases, leaving 20 bases between them. Germline CDR1 and CDR2: MNHEY and SMNVEV (reference sequence). CDR3 sequence: CASSNPPNSGSSGANVLTF. The CDR3 region has the DNA TGTGCCAGCAGTAACCCCCCGAATAGCGGAAGCTCTGGGGCCAACGTCCTGACTTTC.

V usage is TRBV6-2 or TRBV6-3 and J usage is TRBJ2-5; 7 positions agree with TRBD2. The CDR3 runs to 14 residues. V shed 6 bases and J 2 bases; nucleotides not matched to a gene: 6. CDR1 is MNHEY, CDR2 SVGEGT, per germline. The CDR3 region has the DNA TGTGCCAGCAGGATGGCTAGCGGACAAGAGACCCAGTACTTC. Amino acids: CASRMASGQETQYF.